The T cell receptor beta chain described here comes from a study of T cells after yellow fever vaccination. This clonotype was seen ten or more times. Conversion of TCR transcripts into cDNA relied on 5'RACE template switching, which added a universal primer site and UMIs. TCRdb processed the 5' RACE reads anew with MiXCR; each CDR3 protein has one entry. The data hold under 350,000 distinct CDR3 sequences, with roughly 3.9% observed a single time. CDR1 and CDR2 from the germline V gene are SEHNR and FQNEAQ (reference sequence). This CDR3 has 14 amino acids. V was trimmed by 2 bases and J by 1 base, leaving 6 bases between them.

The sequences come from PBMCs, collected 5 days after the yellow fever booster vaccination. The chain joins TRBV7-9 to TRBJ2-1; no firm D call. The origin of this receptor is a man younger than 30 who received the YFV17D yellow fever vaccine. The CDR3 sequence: CASSLTESYNEQFF. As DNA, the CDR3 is TGTGCCAGCAGCTTAACTGAGTCCTACAATGAGCAGTTCTTC.